The following is a TCR beta chain sequence with its context. Healthy Caucasian individuals from Russia aged about 6 to 95 were enrolled as donors. The authors ran a second PCR of 7 to 11 cycles using a sample-barcoded 5' primer and a J-beta primer mix. Researchers report that a template-switch adaptor with 12 random nucleotides tagged each cDNA molecule. TCRdb re-called the 5' RACE reads through MiXCR, storing one row per CDR3 protein. The profile shows some 940,000 distinct CDR3 sequences, 25% to 30% of them singletons. V lost 0 bases, J lost 12 bases, and 24 bases lay in between. Germline CDR1 is SQVTM and CDR2 is ANQGSEA. The CDR3 length is 16 residues. The data belong to a study of blood T cells in healthy people across ages. The data also belong to a second study, concerning T cells of mothers and their children.

This TCR derives from a woman aged 40 to 50 in good health. The chain combines TRBV29-1 with TRBJ2-1; D perhaps matches TRBD2 (6 bases). Input material: blood. The CDR3 DNA follows: TGCAGCGTTGAAGATCAATGGGCGGAGGCAGGAGGGGCGCAGTTCTTC. This gives the protein CSVEDQWAEAGGAQFF.